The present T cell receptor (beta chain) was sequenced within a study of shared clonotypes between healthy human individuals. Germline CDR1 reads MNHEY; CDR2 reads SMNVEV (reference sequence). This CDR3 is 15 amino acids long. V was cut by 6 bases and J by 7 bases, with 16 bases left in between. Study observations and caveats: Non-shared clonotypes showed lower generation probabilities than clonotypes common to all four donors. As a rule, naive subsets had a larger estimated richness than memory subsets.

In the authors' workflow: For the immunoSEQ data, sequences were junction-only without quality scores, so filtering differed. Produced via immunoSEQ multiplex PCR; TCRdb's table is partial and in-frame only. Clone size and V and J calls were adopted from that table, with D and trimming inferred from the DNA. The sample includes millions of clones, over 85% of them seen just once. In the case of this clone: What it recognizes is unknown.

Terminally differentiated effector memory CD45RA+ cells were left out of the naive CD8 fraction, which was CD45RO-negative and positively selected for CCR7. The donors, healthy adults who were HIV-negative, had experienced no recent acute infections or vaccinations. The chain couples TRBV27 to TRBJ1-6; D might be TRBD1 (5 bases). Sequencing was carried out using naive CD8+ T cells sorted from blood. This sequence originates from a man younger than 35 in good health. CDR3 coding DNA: TGTGCCAGCAGCCCTATAGTGGGGGGGAATTCACCCCTCCACTTT. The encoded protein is CASSPIVGGNSPLHF.